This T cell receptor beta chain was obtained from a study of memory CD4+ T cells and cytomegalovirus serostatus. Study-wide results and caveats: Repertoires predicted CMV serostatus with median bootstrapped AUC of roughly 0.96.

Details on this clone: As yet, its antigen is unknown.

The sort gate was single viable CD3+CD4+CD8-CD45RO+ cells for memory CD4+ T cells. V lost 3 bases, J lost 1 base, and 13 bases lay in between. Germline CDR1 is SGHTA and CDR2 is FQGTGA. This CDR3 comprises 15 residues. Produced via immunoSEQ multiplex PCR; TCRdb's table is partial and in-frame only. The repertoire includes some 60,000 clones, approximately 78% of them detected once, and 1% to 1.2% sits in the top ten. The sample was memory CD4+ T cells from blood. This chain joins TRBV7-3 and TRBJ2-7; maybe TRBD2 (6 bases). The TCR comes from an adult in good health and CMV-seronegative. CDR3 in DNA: TGTGCCAGCAGCTTGGGAGGCGACCGTTCCTACGAGCAGTACTTC. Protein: CASSLGGDRSYEQYF.